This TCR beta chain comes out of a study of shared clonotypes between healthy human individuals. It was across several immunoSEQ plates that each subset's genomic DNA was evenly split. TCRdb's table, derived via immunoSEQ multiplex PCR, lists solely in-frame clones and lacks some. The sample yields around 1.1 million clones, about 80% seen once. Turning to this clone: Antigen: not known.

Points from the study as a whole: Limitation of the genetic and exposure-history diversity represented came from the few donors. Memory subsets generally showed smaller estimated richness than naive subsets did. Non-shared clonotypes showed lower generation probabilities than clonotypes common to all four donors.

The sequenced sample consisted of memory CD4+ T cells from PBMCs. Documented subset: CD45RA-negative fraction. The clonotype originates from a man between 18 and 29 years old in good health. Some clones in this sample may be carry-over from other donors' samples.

CDR3 in amino acids: CASDLGPANYGYTF. DNA for the CDR3: TGTGCCAGCGACCTTGGACCCGCTAACTATGGCTACACCTTC. V usage is TRBV19 and J usage is TRBJ1-2; no firm D call. Germline assignment: CDR1 LNHDA and CDR2 SQIVND (reference sequence). Trimming took off 9 bases at V and 0 bases at J, with 14 bases between the two ends. CDR3 length equals 14 residues.